Given below is one T cell receptor beta chain in context. Looked up from germline, CDR1 is MNHEY and CDR2 is SVGAGI. With 0 bases removed from V and 2 bases from J, the gap between germline ends came to 14 bases. This CDR3 has 16 residues. The data were produced by immunoSEQ multiplex PCR, yet TCRdb's version contains in-frame clones alone and is incomplete. The data show more than 60,000 clones, 90% to 95% seen once. The data stem from a study of T cell changes during pregnancy in multiple sclerosis. The TCR originated in a female donor with multiple sclerosis, enrolled in a pregnancy study. The V call is TRBV6-5, the J call TRBJ2-7, with D possibly being TRBD2 (5 bases). Material: peripheral blood, obtained before pregnancy. DNA for the CDR3: TGTGCCAGCAGTTACTCCGAATTTTGGAGGACCTACGAGCAGTACTTC. Protein: CASSYSEFWRTYEQYF.